This T cell receptor beta chain was obtained from a study of shared clonotypes between healthy human individuals. General study results and limits: Generation probability values for non-shared clonotypes were lower than those for clonotypes shared by all four donors.

Naive CD8 cells comprised CD45RO-negative, CCR7-positively selected cells, excluding terminally differentiated effector memory CD45RA+ cells. Concerning this clone: The antigen is unknown.

From germline, CDR1 is GTSNPN and CDR2 SVGIG (reference sequence). CDR3 size: 11 residues. Trimming pared 5 bases from V and 7 bases from J, leaving 8 bases between. Using immunoSEQ multiplex PCR, the repertoire was profiled, and TCRdb retains in-frame clones only, with some absent. The sample shows roughly 1,800,000 clones, about 94% of them seen only once. The sample was naive CD8+ T cells sorted from blood. The chain links TRBV30 to TRBJ2-2; a weak D match, TRBD2 (6 bases). The TCR originated in a young man in good health. The chain's CDR3 is CAWGGGGELFF. Written as DNA, the CDR3 is TGTGCCTGGGGGGGAGGCGGGGAGCTGTTTTTT.